The 21 T cell receptor beta chains listed next were all sequenced from one sample in a study of cytomegalovirus exposure and HLA in healthy donors. The PCR employed 60 Vbeta primers together with 13 Jbeta primers. Assay used: immunoSEQ multiplex PCR; TCRdb lists only in-frame clones, some missing. In the table there are roughly 62,000 clones, approximately 80% of which are singletons. The specimen was PBMCs. The receptors shown here come from a woman aged 40 to 50 in good health and CMV-seropositive.

This clone was observed a single time. V and J are TRBV18 and TRBJ1-1, with 8 bases matching TRBD1. This CDR3 has 15 amino acids. The germline gives CDR1 KGHSH, CDR2 LQKENI. J was trimmed by 5 bases and V by 3 bases; bases with no gene match: 8. The CDR3 DNA reads as TGTGCCAGCTCACCGGGGACAGGTTTGAGGACTGAAGCTTTCTTT. This translates into CASSPGTGLRTEAFF. Full variable domain (outside the CDR3, taken from reference TRBV18 and TRBJ1-1): NAGVMQNPRHLVRRRGQEARLRCSPMKGHSHVYWYRQLPEEGLKFMVYLQKENIIDESGMPKERFSAEFPKEGPSILRIQQVVRGDSAAYFCASSPGTGLRTEAFFGQGTRLTVV.

The gene calls are TRBV7-9 and TRBJ2-1; 13 bases are shared with TRBD2. The length of the CDR3 is 18 residues. The V segment lost 5 bases and the J segment 2 bases; nucleotides outside the gene matches: 9. In germline, CDR1 is SEHNR, CDR2 FQNEAQ (reference sequence). CDR3: CASSSRLTSGGAYNEQFF. CDR3 in DNA: TGTGCCAGCAGCAGCCGCCTCACTAGCGGGGGGGCCTACAATGAGCAGTTCTTC. The variable domain in full, with the rest retrieved from reference TRBV7-9 and TRBJ2-1, is DTGVSQNPRHKITKRGQNVTFRCDPISEHNRLYWYRQTLGQGPEFLTYFQNEAQLEKSRLLSDRFSAERPKGSFSTLEIQRTEQGDSAMYLCASSSRLTSGGAYNEQFFGPGTRLTVL.

This rearrangement joins TRBV19 to TRBJ1-5, with a possible D match to TRBD1 (5 bases). Germline CDR1 is LNHDA and CDR2 is SQIVND (reference sequence). The CDR3 runs to 16 residues. The germline V and J ends were trimmed by 1 base and 0 bases, with 10 bases remaining between them. This CDR3 is CASSIVGGDSNQPQHF. Written as DNA, the CDR3 is TGTGCCAGTAGTATAGTTGGGGGGGATAGCAATCAGCCCCAGCATTTT.

V gene TRBV5-1 combines with J gene TRBJ2-3, with D maybe TRBD1 (5 bases). Trimming cost V 2 bases and J 6 bases, with 10 bases left between them. The CDR3 length is 13 residues. Germline V gives CDR1 SGHRS, CDR2 YFSETQ. The CDR3 DNA reads TGCGCCAGCAGCTTAGGGGCACAGGATACGCAGTATTTT. Translating it yields CASSLGAQDTQYF.

This chain joins TRBV5-1 and TRBJ2-2; possibly TRBD2 for D (6 bases). V was trimmed by 4 bases and J by 7 bases, leaving 14 bases between them. In germline, CDR1 is SGHRS, CDR2 YFSETQ. The CDR3 sequence is 14 residues long. The CDR3: CASSLPSAGGELFF. CDR3 nucleotide sequence: TGCGCCAGCAGCCTGCCTAGCGCTGGCGGGGAGCTGTTTTTT.

The rearrangement uses TRBV7-2 and TRBJ1-1, with D possibly matching TRBD1 (5 bases). The CDR3 runs 14 residues. V dropped 5 bases and J dropped 2 bases, with 12 bases sitting between them. Germline values: CDR1 SGHTA, CDR2 FQGNSA. CDR3 residues: CASSLQVRNTEAFF. The CDR3 DNA follows: TGTGCCAGCAGCCTACAGGTTCGAAACACTGAAGCTTTCTTT.

The chain carries TRBV19 and TRBJ2-5; 7 bases agree with TRBD1. This CDR3 contains 15 residues. Germline V lookup: CDR1 LNHDA, CDR2 SQIVND (reference sequence). With V trimmed by 6 bases and J by 2 bases, 9 bases remained unmatched. DNA of the CDR3: TGTGCCAGTAGGGATACAGGGGCCCCACAAGAGACCCAGTACTTC. This translates into CASRDTGAPQETQYF.

This clone has a single count. The V gene is TRBV19, the J gene TRBJ1-5; D is possibly TRBD1 (5 bases). Trimming removed 2 bases from V and 3 bases from J, with 11 bases in between. This CDR3 is 15 amino acids long. Germline V gene lookup returns CDR1 LNHDA and CDR2 SQIVND (reference sequence). The CDR3 here is CASSISGLDNQPQHF. In DNA form, the CDR3 reads TGTGCCAGTAGTATATCAGGGTTGGACAATCAGCCCCAGCATTTT.

The chain has TRBV19 and TRBJ2-6; 8 nucleotides align to TRBD1. The V gene end was trimmed by 7 bases and the J gene end by 2 bases; junction bases not matched to a gene: 1. Germline CDR1 LNHDA, CDR2 SQIVND (reference sequence). The CDR3 has 14 residues. The CDR3 bases are TGTGCCAGTATACAGGGGGCTGGGGCCAACGTCCTGACTTTC. Amino acid sequence: CASIQGAGANVLTF.

The chain couples TRBV4-3 to TRBJ2-2; 13 positions match TRBD2. The J segment lost 4 bases and the V segment lost 4 bases, leaving 0 bases of the junction unmatched. The length of the CDR3 is 15 residues. Per the germline V gene, CDR1 is LGHNA and CDR2 is YSLEER. CDR3 sequence reads: CASSRLAGGTGELFF. The CDR3 DNA is TGCGCCAGCAGCCGACTAGCGGGGGGCACCGGGGAGCTGTTTTTT.

This chain uses TRBV11-2 with TRBJ1-1; D is possibly TRBD1 (5 bases). The CDR3 loop spans 13 amino acids. Trimming stripped 8 bases from V and 5 bases from J, with 15 bases between. CDR1 is SGHAT and CDR2 is FQNNGV in the germline V gene. The CDR3 sequence: CASGGGPGTEAFF. The CDR3 region has the DNA TGTGCCAGCGGCGGGGGTCCGGGAACTGAAGCTTTCTTT.

The chain uses TRBV27 and TRBJ1-6; 7 nucleotides line up with TRBD1. This CDR3 region has 14 residues. Germline V gene lookup returns CDR1 MNHEY and CDR2 SMNVEV (reference sequence). Trimming removed 7 bases from V and 6 bases from J; junction bases left unmatched: 6. The CDR3 loop reads CASNIQGPNSPLHF. The CDR3 DNA reads TGTGCCAGCAATATACAGGGGCCTAATTCACCCCTCCACTTT.

About this clone: Other nucleotide sequences from this sample produce the same CDR3. This chain links TRBV7-8 with TRBJ1-1; no clear D. CDR1 is SGHVS and CDR2 is FQNEAQ in the germline V gene. The CDR3 spans 13 residues. Trimming took 6 bases from V and 2 from J, leaving 10 bases between them. DNA of the CDR3: TGTGCCAGCAGTCTTGACACCAACACTGAAGCTTTCTTT. It specifies CASSLDTNTEAFF.

V and J are TRBV9 and TRBJ1-1, with TRBD1 as a possible D gene (6 bases). The length of the CDR3 is 13 residues. Trimming removed 0 bases from V and 12 bases from J, with 15 bases in between. Germline CDR1 reads SGDLS; CDR2 reads YYNGEE. The DNA for the CDR3 is TGTGCCAGCAGCGTAGAATCCAGGGGAGCGACTTTCTTT. Its translation: CASSVESRGATFF.

The chain has TRBV7-2 and TRBJ1-1; D gene uncertain. Between the trimmed V and J ends, which lost 1 base and 4 bases, there was a span of 7 bases. This CDR3 region has 13 residues. Germline assignment: CDR1 SGHTA and CDR2 FQGNSA. As DNA, the CDR3 is TGTGCCAGCAGCTTAGTAGCGGGCACTGAAGCTTTCTTT. Translation: CASSLVAGTEAFF.

V usage is TRBV11-2 and J usage is TRBJ2-5; D gene ambiguous. Germline V gives CDR1 SGHAT, CDR2 FQNNGV. This CDR3 is built from 13 residues. Trimming cost V 3 bases and J 4 bases, with 9 bases left between them. This CDR3 is CASSLGSRETQYF. CDR3 sequence (DNA): TGTGCCAGCAGCTTGGGCAGTCGAGAGACCCAGTACTTC.

The chain employs TRBV9 and TRBJ1-3, with 8 bases aligning to TRBD1. Looked up from germline, CDR1 is SGDLS and CDR2 is YYNGEE. The CDR3 extends over 15 amino acids. Trimming removed 3 bases from V and 0 bases from J; junction bases left unmatched: 2. CDR3 in DNA: TGTGCCAGCAGCGGAACAGGGGGCTCTGGAAACACCATATATTTT. Residues: CASSGTGGSGNTIYF.

The chain links TRBV27 to TRBJ2-1; a possible D gene is TRBD2 (5 bases). From germline, CDR1 is MNHEY and CDR2 SMNVEV (reference sequence). The CDR3 sequence is 13 residues long. The V end lost 2 bases, the J end lost 5 bases, and 7 bases lay between the germline ends. CDR3 in amino acids: CASSLRGNNEQFF. DNA for the CDR3: TGTGCCAGCAGTTTAAGAGGGAACAATGAGCAGTTCTTC.

This sequence joins TRBV6-4 and TRBJ2-3; 8 nucleotides line up with TRBD2. Germline-derived CDR1 and CDR2 are MRHNA and SNTAGT. After removal of 3 bases from V and 0 bases from J, the junction contained 5 bases not matched to a gene. The CDR3 runs to 16 residues. The CDR3 loop reads CASSDEAGASTDTQYF. The DNA of the CDR3 is TGTGCCAGCAGTGATGAAGCGGGGGCCAGCACAGATACGCAGTATTTT.

The V and J genes are TRBV7-2 and TRBJ1-1; 7 bases are a match to TRBD1. CDR1 and CDR2 (germline): SGHTA, FQGNSA. With V trimmed by 5 bases and J by 8 bases, 8 bases remained unmatched. The CDR3 has 13 residues. CDR3 coding DNA: TGTGCCAGCAGCCTCCAGGGGGTTTCGGAAGCTTTCTTT. Translation: CASSLQGVSEAFF.

This chain joins TRBV29-1 and TRBJ2-2, with 8 bases identical to TRBD1. Trimming at V came to 7 bases and at J to 2 bases, leaving 6 bases not matched to a gene. In germline, CDR1 is SQVTM, CDR2 ANQGSEA. The CDR3 is made up of 14 amino acids. This CDR3 reads CSAGQDRNTGELFF. CDR3 coding DNA: TGCAGCGCGGGACAGGACCGTAACACCGGGGAGCTGTTTTTT.